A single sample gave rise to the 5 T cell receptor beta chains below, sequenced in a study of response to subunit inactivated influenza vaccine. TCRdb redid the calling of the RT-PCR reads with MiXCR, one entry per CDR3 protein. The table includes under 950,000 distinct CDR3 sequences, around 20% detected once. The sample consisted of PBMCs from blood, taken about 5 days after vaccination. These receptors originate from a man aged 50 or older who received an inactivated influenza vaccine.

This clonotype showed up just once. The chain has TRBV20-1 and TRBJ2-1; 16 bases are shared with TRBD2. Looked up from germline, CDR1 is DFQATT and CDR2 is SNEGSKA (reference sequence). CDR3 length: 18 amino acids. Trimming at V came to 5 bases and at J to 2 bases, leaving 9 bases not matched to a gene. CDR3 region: CSARHGTSGRGAYNEQFF. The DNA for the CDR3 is TGCAGTGCTCGCCACGGGACTAGCGGGAGGGGCGCCTACAATGAGCAGTTCTTC.

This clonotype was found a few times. The DNA of the CDR3 is TGTGCCAGCAGCCACAGGGCGAACACCGGGGAGCTGTTTTTT. Translation: CASSHRANTGELFF. V and J are TRBV3-1 and TRBJ2-2, with TRBD1 as a possible D gene (5 bases). The length of the CDR3 is 14 residues. Trimming removed 3 bases at V and 0 bases at J, with 5 bases between. Germline V CDR1 and CDR2: LGHDT, YNNKEL (reference sequence).

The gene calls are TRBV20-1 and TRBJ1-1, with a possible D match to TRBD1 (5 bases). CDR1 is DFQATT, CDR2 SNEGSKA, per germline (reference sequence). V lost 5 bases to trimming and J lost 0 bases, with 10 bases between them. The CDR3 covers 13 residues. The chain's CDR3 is CSARDRMNTEAFF. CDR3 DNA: TGCAGTGCTCGGGACCGGATGAACACTGAAGCTTTCTTT.

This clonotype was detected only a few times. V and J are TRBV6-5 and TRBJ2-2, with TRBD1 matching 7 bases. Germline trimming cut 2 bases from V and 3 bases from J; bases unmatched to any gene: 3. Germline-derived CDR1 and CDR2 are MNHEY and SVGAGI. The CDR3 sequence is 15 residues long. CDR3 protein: CASSYETGYTGELFF. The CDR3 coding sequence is TGTGCCAGCAGTTACGAGACAGGGTACACCGGGGAGCTGTTTTTT.

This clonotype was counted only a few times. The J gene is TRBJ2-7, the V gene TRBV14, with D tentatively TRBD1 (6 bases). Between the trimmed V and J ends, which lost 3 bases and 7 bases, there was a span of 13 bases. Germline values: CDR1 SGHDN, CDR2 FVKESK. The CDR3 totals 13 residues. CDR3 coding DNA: TGTGCCAGCAGCCAGGCAGGGGTGAGTGAGCAGTACTTC. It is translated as CASSQAGVSEQYF.